This entry is about one T cell receptor (beta chain). The data were taken from a study of blood T cell repertoires in COVID-19. Study overall: The study drew acute and convalescent COVID-19 samples from the United States, Italy and Spain. T cells, B-cell-depleted T cells, or PBMCs supplied cDNA or gDNA.

V trimming: 1 base; J trimming: 2 bases; junction bases outside the gene matches: 2. This CDR3 is 15 amino acids long. Germline-derived CDR1 and CDR2 are LGHDT and YNNKEL (reference sequence). In the source study's methods: Reference gene primer amplification gave nucleated cell count estimates. Clones were read by immunoSEQ multiplex PCR, and TCRdb kept only the in-frame ones, dropping some. The V and J calls and clone size come from that table; D and trimming were worked out from the DNA. The table shows over 85,000 clones, with 75% to 95% occurring only once. This TCR derives from a man aged 18 to 29 with acute or convalescent COVID-19. This sequence joins TRBV3-1 (or the pseudogene TRBV3-2) and TRBJ2-5; 9 bases map to TRBD1. Sample: peripheral blood. The CDR3 region is CASSQAGQGQETQYF. The DNA for the CDR3 is TGTGCCAGCAGCCAAGCAGGACAGGGGCAAGAGACCCAGTACTTC.